Listed here are 28 T cell receptor beta chains from one sample, sequenced in a study of identical twins. Using its own MiXCR run on the 5' RACE reads, TCRdb lists one record per CDR3 protein. This sample has 400,000 to 600,000 distinct CDR3 sequences, with about a fifth found just once. These same records also appear under a second study, on yellow fever vaccine responses in identical twins.

Sequenced sample: CD4+ T cells sorted from blood. The receptors were sampled from a woman aged 18-29 years in good health.

This clonotype was seen a few times. The CDR3 DNA reads TGCAGTGCTAGAGATGCGGGGGGCAATCAGCCCCAGCATTTT. Translating gives CSARDAGGNQPQHF. This chain joins TRBV20-1 and TRBJ1-5; possibly TRBD1 for D (5 bases). Germline-derived CDR1 and CDR2 are DFQATT and SNEGSKA (reference sequence). The V and J ends lost 0 bases and 2 bases respectively, with 8 bases between them. There are 14 residues in the CDR3.

The chain employs TRBV5-1 and TRBJ2-7, with 7 nucleotides matching TRBD2. This CDR3 comprises 16 residues. The junction had 9 bases not matched to a gene; V was cut back by 0 bases and J by 3 bases. Germline assignment: CDR1 SGHRS and CDR2 YFSETQ. The CDR3 DNA reads as TGCGCCAGCAGCTTGGGGGAGCGGGGTCCTGACTACGAGCAGTACTTC. Its translation is CASSLGERGPDYEQYF. The entire variable domain, with the rest obtained from reference TRBV5-1 and TRBJ2-7, is as follows: KAGVTQTPRYLIKTRGQQVTLSCSPISGHRSVSWYQQTPGQGLQFLFEYFSETQRNKGNFPGRFSGRQFSNSRSEMNVSTLELGDSALYLCASSLGERGPDYEQYFGPGTRLTVT.

The chain is built from TRBV3-1 and TRBJ2-1; the D gene is possibly TRBD2 (5 bases). The CDR3 runs 11 residues. Trimming took off 5 bases at V and 9 bases at J, with 8 bases between the two ends. In germline, CDR1 is LGHDT, CDR2 YNNKEL (reference sequence). CDR3 in amino acids: CASSELAEQFF. The CDR3 bases are TGTGCCAGCAGCGAGCTAGCTGAGCAGTTCTTC.

V and J are TRBV9 and TRBJ2-5, with 9 bases identical to TRBD1. The V and J ends lost 0 bases and 7 bases, in that order; junction bases with no gene match: 7. The CDR3 length is 15 residues. The germline V gene has CDR1 SGDLS and CDR2 YYNGEE. The CDR3 DNA reads TGTGCCAGCAGCGTAGCCGGGACAGGGCTGGGGACCCAGTACTTC. This encodes CASSVAGTGLGTQYF.

The chain links TRBV28 to TRBJ1-5; weak D call: TRBD1 (6 bases). The V end was cut by 6 bases, the J end by 0 bases, with 15 bases between. Germline-derived CDR1 and CDR2 are MDHEN and SYDVKM. This CDR3 comprises 16 residues. The CDR3 DNA sequence: TGTGCCAGCAGAGGTTCCAGGACAGCTAGCAATCAGCCCCAGCATTTT. Residues: CASRGSRTASNQPQHF.

This clonotype has a handful of counts. V usage is TRBV6-1 and J usage is TRBJ1-6; D may be TRBD1 (5 bases). Looked up from germline, CDR1 is MNHNS and CDR2 is SASEGT. Trimming took 3 bases from V and 7 from J, leaving 10 bases between them. This CDR3 has 14 residues. The CDR3 DNA follows: TGTGCCAGCAGTGACAGGGTCGGGAATTCACCCCTCCACTTT. It codes for CASSDRVGNSPLHF.

The chain joins TRBV20-1 to TRBJ2-7, with 8 bases fitting TRBD2. This CDR3 region has 16 residues. Germline-derived CDR1 and CDR2 are DFQATT and SNEGSKA (reference sequence). The J segment lost 2 bases and the V segment lost 1 base, leaving 10 bases of the junction unmatched. The chain's CDR3 is CSARGGGVAGTYEQYF. The CDR3, as DNA: TGCAGTGCTAGAGGGGGTGGGGTAGCGGGAACCTACGAGCAGTACTTC.

V usage is TRBV11-2 and J usage is TRBJ2-5, with 7 bases aligning to TRBD2. CDR1 SGHAT and CDR2 FQNNGV come from the germline V gene. The ends lost 0 bases at V and 1 base at J; junction bases unmatched: 5. CDR3 length: 16 amino acids. The CDR3 bases are TGTGCCAGCAGCTTAGATGTGTTAGCGGGCCAAGAGACCCAGTACTTC. This translates into CASSLDVLAGQETQYF.

This clonotype was seen a handful of times. The rearrangement joins TRBV20-1 to TRBJ1-6, with TRBD1 as a possible D gene (5 bases). The ends were cut back, 5 bases at V and 5 bases at J, with 10 bases in the middle. The CDR3 is made up of 13 amino acids. Germline CDR1 DFQATT, CDR2 SNEGSKA (reference sequence). CDR3 nucleotides: TGCAGTGCTCCTACGACAGATAATTCACCCCTCCACTTT. Its protein product is CSAPTTDNSPLHF.

This clonotype has a handful of counts. This chain uses TRBV6-1 with TRBJ2-3, with TRBD2 matching over 9 bases. This CDR3 spans 14 amino acids. V was clipped by 8 bases and J by 0 bases; unmatched bases: 3. Germline CDR1 is MNHNS and CDR2 is SASEGT. The CDR3 DNA is TGTGCCAGCCAGACTAGCGGTAGCACAGATACGCAGTATTTT. Its protein is CASQTSGSTDTQYF.

This chain joins TRBV4-2 and TRBJ2-6; the D gene is possibly TRBD1 (6 bases). Germline CDR1 reads LGHNA; CDR2 reads YNFKEQ. Deletions cut 1 base from V and 1 base from J, with 14 bases between. This CDR3 comprises 18 residues. The CDR3 bases are TGTGCCAGCAGCCAAGGGACAGTTGACTTTTCTGGGGCCAACGTCCTGACTTTC. It codes for CASSQGTVDFSGANVLTF.

This clonotype was observed a few times. The chain employs TRBV15 and TRBJ2-1; the D call may be TRBD1 or TRBD2 (5 bases each). From germline, CDR1 is LNHNV and CDR2 YYDKDF (reference sequence). The CDR3 is 16 amino acids. Deletions cut 5 bases from V and 4 bases from J, with 18 bases between. The CDR3 sequence: CATSGRQIGVYNEQFF. The CDR3 bases are TGTGCCACCAGCGGGAGACAGATTGGGGTATACAATGAGCAGTTCTTC.

The chain joins TRBV12-3 or TRBV12-4 to TRBJ2-3; 8 nucleotides align to TRBD1. There are 14 residues in the CDR3. V gave up 4 bases and J gave up 4 bases; unmatched junction bases: 4. CDR3 sequence reads: CASSSQGGADTQYF. The DNA for the CDR3 is TGTGCCAGCAGTTCACAGGGGGGCGCAGATACGCAGTATTTT.

In its sample, this clonotype was seen a few times. This sequence joins TRBV20-1 and TRBJ2-1; the D is unclear. The CDR3 contains 15 residues. The V and J ends lost 8 bases and 2 bases respectively, with 19 bases between them. Germline CDR1 DFQATT, CDR2 SNEGSKA (reference sequence). Here the CDR3 reads CSPDQASSPYNEQFF. CDR3 coding DNA: TGCAGTCCCGATCAGGCTTCCAGCCCCTACAATGAGCAGTTCTTC.

The V and J genes are TRBV15 and TRBJ2-7; 11 bases fit TRBD2. Unmatched junction bases numbered 4, after V lost 0 bases and J lost 6 bases. From germline, CDR1 is LNHNV and CDR2 YYDKDF (reference sequence). The CDR3 consists of 15 residues. The CDR3 DNA is TGTGCCACCAGCAGAGATCCACTAGCGGGAGCCGAGCAGTACTTC. This sequence encodes CATSRDPLAGAEQYF.

V and J are TRBV5-1 and TRBJ2-2; D is possibly TRBD1 or TRBD2 (6 bases each). V lost 6 bases and J lost 0, with 15 bases in between. This CDR3 has 16 amino acids. From germline, CDR1 is SGHRS and CDR2 YFSETQ. CDR3 residues: CASTQSGAANTGELFF. CDR3 in DNA: TGCGCCAGCACCCAATCGGGGGCAGCGAACACCGGGGAGCTGTTTTTT.

This clonotype was seen only a few times. CDR3 coding DNA: TGTGCCAGCAGTAGACAGGGGATGGGTGGCTACACCTTC. Its translation: CASSRQGMGGYTF. The rearrangement uses TRBV25-1 and TRBJ1-2; 8 bases align to TRBD1. This CDR3 contains 13 residues. J lost 7 bases, V lost 5 bases, and 6 bases had no gene match. Germline V CDR1 and CDR2: MGHDK, SYGVNS.

This rearrangement joins TRBV15 to TRBJ1-4; D remains unclear. The V and J ends lost 6 bases and 8 bases respectively, with 10 bases between them. Germline-derived CDR1 and CDR2 are LNHNV and YYDKDF (reference sequence). This CDR3 is 12 amino acids long. The CDR3 spells CATSGLGEKLFF. The CDR3, as DNA: TGTGCCACCAGTGGGCTGGGGGAAAAACTGTTTTTT. The whole variable domain, filled in from reference TRBV15 and TRBJ1-4, reads DAMVIQNPRYQVTQFGKPVTLSCSQTLNHNVMYWYQQKSSQAPKLLFHYYDKDFNNEADTPDNFQSRRPNTSFCFLDIRSPGLGDTAMYLCATSGLGEKLFFGSGTQLSVL.

The gene calls are TRBV7-9 and TRBJ2-1; D gene unclear. The V and J ends lost 5 bases and 4 bases respectively, with 21 bases between them. This CDR3 has 17 residues. The germline gives CDR1 SEHNR, CDR2 FQNEAQ (reference sequence). CDR3 amino acids: CASSPPRKKSSYNEQFF. CDR3 in DNA: TGTGCCAGCAGCCCCCCCAGAAAAAAATCATCATACAATGAGCAGTTCTTC.

The count of this clonotype is one. The chain carries TRBV3-1 and TRBJ2-5; D is ambiguous. From germline, CDR1 is LGHDT and CDR2 YNNKEL (reference sequence). Deletions cut 5 bases from V and 5 bases from J, with 9 bases between. The CDR3 is 12 amino acids. CDR3 protein: CASSSATETQYF. CDR3 DNA sequence: TGTGCCAGCAGCAGCGCGACGGAGACCCAGTACTTC.

There are a few counts of this clonotype. The rearrangement joins TRBV20-1 to TRBJ2-7; D is possibly TRBD1 (6 bases). The CDR3 is 13 amino acids. Looked up from germline, CDR1 is DFQATT and CDR2 is SNEGSKA (reference sequence). V was trimmed by 6 bases and J by 2 bases, leaving 14 bases between them. The CDR3 region is CSAWTEVTYEQYF. The CDR3 DNA follows: TGCAGTGCCTGGACAGAGGTCACCTACGAGCAGTACTTC.

This clonotype came up a few times. The chain carries TRBV5-1 and TRBJ2-2; the match to TRBD1 covers 8 bases. Trimming removed 3 bases from V and 5 bases from J; junction bases left unmatched: 6. This CDR3 has 15 amino acids. The germline gives CDR1 SGHRS, CDR2 YFSETQ. The CDR3 spells CASSSKTGETGELFF. The CDR3 region has the DNA TGCGCCAGCAGCTCTAAGACAGGGGAAACCGGGGAGCTGTTTTTT.

This clonotype was recorded a few times. The V gene is TRBV5-1, the J gene TRBJ2-4, with D perhaps matching TRBD1 (6 bases). This CDR3 comprises 15 residues. Trimming shortened V by 4 bases and J by 4 bases, and 15 bases separated the two germline ends. Germline CDR1 and CDR2: SGHRS and YFSETQ. The CDR3, as DNA: TGCGCCAGCAGCCAATGGGACATTTCGAAAAACATTCAGTACTTC. This translates into CASSQWDISKNIQYF.

A few counts support this clonotype. The J gene is TRBJ2-5, the V gene TRBV6-1; possibly TRBD1 or TRBD2 for D (5 bases each). Germline CDR1 reads MNHNS; CDR2 reads SASEGT. The CDR3 runs 15 residues. With 7 bases removed from V and 1 base from J, the gap between germline ends came to 16 bases. The CDR3 bases are TGTGCCAGCAAGAGGCGGGCCGGGACCCAAGAGACCCAGTACTTC. Residues: CASKRRAGTQETQYF.

The chain uses TRBV9 and TRBJ2-5; TRBD2 agrees at 7 bases. The CDR3 has 16 amino acids. Germline values: CDR1 SGDLS, CDR2 YYNGEE. Trimming at V came to 1 base and at J to 2 bases, leaving 8 bases not matched to a gene. The CDR3 sequence: CASSVLGGPVQETQYF. The CDR3 nucleotides read TGTGCCAGCAGCGTATTGGGAGGGCCGGTTCAAGAGACCCAGTACTTC.

The V call is TRBV11-1, the J call TRBJ2-7, with TRBD2 as a possible D gene (6 bases). With 4 bases removed from V and 2 bases from J, the gap between germline ends came to 15 bases. Germline loops: CDR1 SGHAT, CDR2 FQDESV (reference sequence). The CDR3 runs 15 residues. The CDR3 loop is CASSSSRGSPYEQYF. The DNA of the CDR3 is TGTGCCAGCAGCTCCAGTCGGGGGAGCCCCTACGAGCAGTACTTC.

The V and J genes are TRBV11-2 and TRBJ2-1, with TRBD1 as a possible D gene (5 bases). Germline V gene sequence: CDR1 SGHAT, CDR2 FQNNGV. Trimming removed 6 bases at V and 6 bases at J, with 12 bases between. CDR3 length: 13 residues. The CDR3 nucleotides are TGTGCCAGCAGACTAACAGGTCCCAATGAGCAGTTCTTC. It yields the protein CASRLTGPNEQFF.

This chain joins TRBV15 and TRBJ2-5; no reliable D call. Germline V gene data show CDR1 as LNHNV and CDR2 as YYDKDF (reference sequence). The CDR3 is made up of 15 amino acids. With 3 bases removed from V and 3 bases from J, the gap between germline ends came to 14 bases. CDR3 region: CATSSYPGWKETQYF. CDR3 in DNA: TGTGCCACCAGCAGCTATCCAGGCTGGAAAGAGACCCAGTACTTC.